The 28 T cell receptor beta chains below were found in one sample sequenced in a study of CD8 T cells in Susac syndrome. It was with random hexamers that 0.5 to 1 ug RNA was reverse transcribed. One entry per CDR3 protein results from TCRdb running MiXCR on the immunoSEQ multiplex PCR reads. The sample lists roughly 200,000 distinct CDR3 sequences, about 95% seen once, with approximately 0.094% in the top ten. The sequencing input was CD4+ T cells from PBMCs. The origin of the receptors is a human donor in good health.

The rearrangement uses TRBV19 and TRBJ2-2; no clear D gene. Trimming cost V 4 bases and J 0 bases, with 9 bases left between them. The CDR3 extends over 15 amino acids. Germline V lookup: CDR1 LNHDA, CDR2 SQIVND (reference sequence). CDR3 sequence (DNA): TGTGCCAGTAGTAGGAGCCATGCGAACACCGGGGAGCTGTTTTTT. It translates to CASSRSHANTGELFF. The complete variable domain, with remaining parts taken from reference TRBV19 and TRBJ2-2, reads DGGITQSPKYLFRKEGQNVTLSCEQNLNHDAMYWYRQDPGQGLRLIYYSQIVNDFQKGDIAEGYSVSREKKESFPLTVTSAQKNPTAFYLCASSRSHANTGELFFGEGSRLTVL.

The rearrangement joins TRBV23-1 to TRBJ1-1; D ambiguous. TRBV23-1 is an open reading frame whose function is uncertain. This CDR3 comprises 14 residues. V was trimmed by 4 bases and J by 2 bases, leaving 11 bases between them. The CDR3 is CASSREGSNTEAFF. The CDR3 bases are TGCGCCAGCAGTCGTGAAGGGTCAAACACTGAAGCTTTCTTT.

This chain joins TRBV20-1 and TRBJ1-1; D uncertain. Per the germline V gene, CDR1 is DFQATT and CDR2 is SNEGSKA (reference sequence). V lost 6 bases and J lost 7, with 18 bases in between. The CDR3 loop spans 13 amino acids. CDR3 amino acids: CSAPDSRTHEAFF. CDR3 DNA sequence: TGCAGTGCCCCTGACTCACGTACGCATGAAGCTTTCTTT.

The rearrangement uses TRBV5-1 and TRBJ2-4; 7 bases are shared with TRBD1. Per germline, CDR1 SGHRS and CDR2 YFSETQ. V shed 0 bases, J shed 5 bases, and the junction held 2 bases outside the gene matches. CDR3 length: 14 residues. Written as DNA, the CDR3 is TGCGCCAGCAGCTTGGGGCAGGGGGAAAACATTCAGTACTTC. It translates to CASSLGQGENIQYF.

J is TRBJ2-7 and V is TRBV29-1; no reliable D call. This CDR3 spans 14 amino acids. Per germline, CDR1 SQVTM and CDR2 ANQGSEA. With 7 bases removed from V and 4 bases from J, the gap between germline ends came to 20 bases. The CDR3 region has the DNA TGCAGCGCCGCATTTGGGGTCGCCGTGTACGAGCAGTACTTC. Translating it yields CSAAFGVAVYEQYF.

J is TRBJ1-2 and V is TRBV29-1; D uncertain. Between the trimmed V and J ends, which lost 1 base and 7 bases, there was a span of 7 bases. Germline CDR1 and CDR2: SQVTM and ANQGSEA. The CDR3 has 11 amino acids. Written as DNA, the CDR3 is TGCAGCGTTGAAGGCGGGATTGGCTACACCTTC. Its translation: CSVEGGIGYTF.

This chain connects TRBV30 to TRBJ2-7; tentatively, D is TRBD1 (5 bases). The CDR3 is made up of 13 amino acids. Germline V gives CDR1 GTSNPN, CDR2 SVGIG (reference sequence). V was cut by 1 base and J by 6 bases, with 13 bases left in between. CDR3 bases: TGTGCCTGGAGTGGGCCCAGGGTCGGCGAGCAGTACGTC. It encodes CAWSGPRVGEQYV.

This clonotype was detected only once. The V call is TRBV19, the J call TRBJ1-2; D gene uncertain. The CDR3 consists of 16 residues. The germline gives CDR1 LNHDA, CDR2 SQIVND (reference sequence). Trimming removed 6 bases at V and 4 bases at J, with 21 bases between. The CDR3 spells CASRGLQPTLFYGYTF. The DNA of the CDR3 is TGTGCCAGTAGAGGTTTACAGCCGACCCTTTTCTATGGCTACACCTTC. Full variable domain (rest looked up from reference TRBV19 and TRBJ1-2): DGGITQSPKYLFRKEGQNVTLSCEQNLNHDAMYWYRQDPGQGLRLIYYSQIVNDFQKGDIAEGYSVSREKKESFPLTVTSAQKNPTAFYLCASRGLQPTLFYGYTFGSGTRLTVV.

V gene TRBV19 combines with J gene TRBJ1-1, with a weak D call TRBD1 (6 bases). Between the trimmed V and J ends, which lost 7 bases and 9 bases, there was a span of 15 bases. CDR1 and CDR2 (germline): LNHDA, SQIVND (reference sequence). CDR3 size: 12 residues. The CDR3 protein is CASTALQGKAFF. CDR3 nucleotide sequence: TGTGCCAGTACCGCTCTGCAGGGGAAAGCTTTCTTT. Complete variable domain (other parts from reference TRBV19 and TRBJ1-1): DGGITQSPKYLFRKEGQNVTLSCEQNLNHDAMYWYRQDPGQGLRLIYYSQIVNDFQKGDIAEGYSVSREKKESFPLTVTSAQKNPTAFYLCASTALQGKAFFGQGTRLTVV.

The chain is built from TRBV7-2 and TRBJ2-5; D is unclear. The CDR3 loop spans 13 amino acids. V shed 2 bases and J shed 9 bases, with 13 bases lying between them. Germline CDR1 reads SGHTA; CDR2 reads FQGNSA. The DNA of the CDR3 is TGTGCCAGCAGCTTATCCCAACGGACGGCCCAGTACTTC. Its translation is CASSLSQRTAQYF. Drawing the rest from reference TRBV7-2 and TRBJ2-5, the complete variable domain is GAGVSQSPSNKVTEKGKDVELRCDPISGHTALYWYRQSLGQGLEFLIYFQGNSAPDKSGLPSDRFSAERTGGSVSTLTIQRTQQEDSAVYLCASSLSQRTAQYFGPGTRLLVL.

The CDR3, as DNA: TGTGCCAGCAGCTTAGATCTACCCTCCTACAATGAGCAGTTCTTC. It codes for CASSLDLPSYNEQFF. The rearrangement joins TRBV7-2 to TRBJ2-1; unclear D gene. There are 15 residues in the CDR3. The germline CDR1 and CDR2 sequences are SGHTA and FQGNSA. V was pared by 1 base and J by 0 bases, with 7 bases between.

This clonotype showed up just a few times. This chain links TRBV25-1 with TRBJ1-1; D gene unclear. From germline, CDR1 is MGHDK and CDR2 SYGVNS. V was shortened by 8 bases and J by 1 base, with 5 bases between the two germline ends. There are 11 residues in the CDR3. As DNA, the CDR3 is TGTGCCAGCTCAGAGAACACTGAAGCTTTCTTT. Translated: CASSENTEAFF.

The chain uses TRBV28 and TRBJ1-1; TRBD1 matches 8 bases. J gave up 1 base and V 5 bases, and 3 bases lay outside the gene matches. The V gene's germline CDR1 is MDHEN and CDR2 SYDVKM. This CDR3 spans 14 amino acids. CDR3 DNA: TGTGCCAGCAGTGGGACAGGTCAGAACACTGAAGCTTTCTTT. Translation gives CASSGTGQNTEAFF. Variable domain in full (rest from reference TRBV28 and TRBJ1-1): DVKVTQSSRYLVKRTGEKVFLECVQDMDHENMFWYRQDPGLGLRLIYFSYDVKMKEKGDIPEGYSVSREKKERFSLILESASTNQTSMYLCASSGTGQNTEAFFGQGTRLTVV.

The rearrangement uses TRBV15 and TRBJ2-1; D might be TRBD2 (7 bases). The CDR3 has 13 residues. Germline CDR1 LNHNV, CDR2 YYDKDF (reference sequence). CDR3 bases: TGTGCAGGCTCCGGGGGGCCAGAGCATGAGCAGTTCTTC. Protein product: CAGSGGPEHEQFF.

This sequence joins TRBV12-3 or TRBV12-4 and TRBJ2-1; tentatively, D is TRBD1 (6 bases). The germline V and J ends were trimmed by 6 bases and 0 bases, with 18 bases remaining between them. The CDR3 has 17 amino acids. The CDR3 here is CASRSTRDRSSYNEQFF. The CDR3 region has the DNA TGTGCCAGCAGGTCTACCCGCGACAGGAGCTCCTACAATGAGCAGTTCTTC.

V usage is TRBV12-3 or TRBV12-4 and J usage is TRBJ2-7; 11 bases agree with TRBD1. The V segment lost 5 bases and the J segment 3 bases; nucleotides outside the gene matches: 6. The CDR3 spans 15 residues. The CDR3 nucleotides read TGTGCCAGCAGTCCCGGGACAGGGGGGTTCTACGAGCAGTACGTC. Protein: CASSPGTGGFYEQYV.

The rearrangement links TRBV5-4 to TRBJ2-7, with 9 bases aligning to TRBD1. The CDR3 spans 14 residues. V trimming: 5 bases; J trimming: 1 base; junction bases outside the gene matches: 4. CDR1 SGHNT and CDR2 YYREEE come from the germline V gene (reference sequence). The DNA of the CDR3 is TGTGCCAGCAGAAACGGACAGGGGTCCTACGAGCAGTACTTC. Its translation: CASRNGQGSYEQYF. Using reference TRBV5-4 and TRBJ2-7 for the parts outside the CDR3, the full variable domain is ETGVTQSPTHLIKTRGQQVTLRCSSQSGHNTVSWYQQALGQGPQFIFQYYREEENGRGNFPPRFSGLQFPNYSSELNVNALELDDSALYLCASRNGQGSYEQYFGPGTRLTVT.

The J gene is TRBJ2-7, the V gene TRBV3-1; a possible D gene is TRBD1 (5 bases). Germline V gene lookup returns CDR1 LGHDT and CDR2 YNNKEL (reference sequence). The CDR3 contains 12 residues. Trimming stripped 2 bases from V and 4 bases from J, with 6 bases between. CDR3: CASSQTGYEQYF. The CDR3 DNA sequence: TGTGCCAGCAGCCAAACAGGTTACGAGCAGTACTTC.

The rearrangement uses TRBV9 and TRBJ1-5; a weak D match, TRBD1 (6 bases). Trimming cost V 4 bases and J 4 bases, with 15 bases left between them. Germline CDR1 and CDR2: SGDLS and YYNGEE. CDR3 length: 15 amino acids. CDR3 bases: TGTGCCAGCAGCCTTCGCGGAGACAGGAATCAGCCCCAGCATTTT. Translated, it gives CASSLRGDRNQPQHF.

The chain joins TRBV27 to TRBJ2-7, with unresolved D. Germline CDR1 reads MNHEY; CDR2 reads SMNVEV (reference sequence). The CDR3 runs 12 residues. V shed 6 bases and J shed 3 bases, with 9 bases lying between them. The CDR3 region is CASRGLGYEQYF. CDR3 sequence (DNA): TGTGCCAGCAGGGGTCTCGGCTACGAGCAGTACTTC.

The rearrangement joins TRBV3-1 to TRBJ1-1; 10 bases are shared with TRBD1. The germline V gene has CDR1 LGHDT and CDR2 YNNKEL (reference sequence). Trimming took 1 base from V and 3 from J; bases not matched to a gene: 2. CDR3 size: 15 residues. CDR3: CASSQAGTGDTEAFF. The CDR3 DNA is TGTGCCAGCAGCCAAGCCGGGACAGGGGACACTGAAGCTTTCTTT.

This chain links TRBV29-1 with TRBJ2-7, with 7 bases matching TRBD1. From germline, CDR1 is SQVTM and CDR2 ANQGSEA. The junction had 7 bases not matched to a gene; V was cut back by 3 bases and J by 2 bases. This CDR3 region has 14 residues. CDR3 bases: TGCAGCGTTGAGCTGACAGGGCGGCCCTACGAGCAGTACTTC. It specifies CSVELTGRPYEQYF.

V usage is TRBV7-2 and J usage is TRBJ2-3, with 11 positions matching TRBD2. The CDR3 extends over 14 amino acids. Germline V gene data show CDR1 as SGHTA and CDR2 as FQGNSA. V shed 4 bases and J 9 bases; nucleotides not matched to a gene: 6. The CDR3 loop reads CASSSTSGRGTQYF. For the CDR3, the DNA is TGTGCCAGCAGCTCCACTAGCGGGAGAGGGACGCAGTATTTT. The full variable domain, rest sourced from reference TRBV7-2 and TRBJ2-3, is GAGVSQSPSNKVTEKGKDVELRCDPISGHTALYWYRQSLGQGLEFLIYFQGNSAPDKSGLPSDRFSAERTGGSVSTLTIQRTQQEDSAVYLCASSSTSGRGTQYFGPGTRLTVL.

The gene calls are TRBV18 and TRBJ2-7; no reliable D call. The length of the CDR3 is 12 residues. V shed 2 bases and J shed 2 bases, with 4 bases lying between them. Germline CDR1 KGHSH, CDR2 LQKENI. The CDR3 nucleotides read TGTGCCAGCTCACCAGGGGCCTACGAGCAGTACGTC. Translated, it gives CASSPGAYEQYV.

The chain joins TRBV3-1 to TRBJ1-2; TRBD1 is a possible D gene (6 bases). The CDR3 consists of 15 residues. V lost 0 bases, J lost 5 bases, and 13 bases lay in between. Per the germline V gene, CDR1 is LGHDT and CDR2 is YNNKEL (reference sequence). The CDR3 DNA reads as TGTGCCAGCAGCCAAGAGCGGGGGGCCAGGTATGGCTACACCTTC. Translation: CASSQERGARYGYTF. Full variable domain (remainder filled in from reference TRBV3-1 and TRBJ1-2): DTAVSQTPKYLVTQMGNDKSIKCEQNLGHDTMYWYKQDSKKFLKIMFSYNNKELIINETVPNRFSPKSPDKAHLNLHINSLELGDSAVYFCASSQERGARYGYTFGSGTRLTVV.

V is TRBV30 and J is TRBJ2-4; 9 bases fit TRBD1. V shed 2 bases, J shed 9 bases, and the junction held 5 bases outside the gene matches. The CDR3 runs to 13 residues. The germline gives CDR1 GTSNPN, CDR2 SVGIG (reference sequence). CDR3 DNA: TGTGCCTGGAGTCCCGGGACAGGGAGCATTCAGTACTTC. This encodes CAWSPGTGSIQYF.

This clonotype was detected only once. This sequence joins TRBV27 and TRBJ2-1; D gene uncertain. CDR1 is MNHEY, CDR2 SMNVEV, per germline (reference sequence). V gave up 5 bases and J gave up 0 bases, with 8 bases separating them. This CDR3 contains 14 residues. This chain's CDR3 is CASSDLSSYNEQFF. The CDR3 DNA follows: TGTGCCAGCAGTGACTTGAGCTCCTACAATGAGCAGTTCTTC.

This rearrangement joins TRBV29-1 to TRBJ2-1; D possibly matches TRBD1 or TRBD2 (6 bases each). From germline, CDR1 is SQVTM and CDR2 ANQGSEA. The CDR3 is 12 amino acids. The V and J ends lost 4 bases and 8 bases respectively, with 12 bases between them. The CDR3 sequence: CSVGGATYEQFF. The CDR3 DNA reads TGCAGCGTTGGGGGGGCCACCTATGAGCAGTTCTTC.